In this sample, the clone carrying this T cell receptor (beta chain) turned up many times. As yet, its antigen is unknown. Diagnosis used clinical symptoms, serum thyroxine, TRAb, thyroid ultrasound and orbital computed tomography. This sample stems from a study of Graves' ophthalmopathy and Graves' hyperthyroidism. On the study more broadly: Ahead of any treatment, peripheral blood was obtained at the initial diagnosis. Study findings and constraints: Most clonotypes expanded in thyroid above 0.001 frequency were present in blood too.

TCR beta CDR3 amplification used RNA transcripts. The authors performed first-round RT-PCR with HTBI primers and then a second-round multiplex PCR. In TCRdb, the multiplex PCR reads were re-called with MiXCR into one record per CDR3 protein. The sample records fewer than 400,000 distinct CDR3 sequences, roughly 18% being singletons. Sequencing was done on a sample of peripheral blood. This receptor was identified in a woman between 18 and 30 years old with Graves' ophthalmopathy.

CDR3 DNA sequence: TGTGCCAGCAGTGCAGGGATGCGGGCCTACGAGCAGTACTTC. As protein: CASSAGMRAYEQYF. The chain uses TRBV2 and TRBJ2-7; D tentatively fits TRBD1 or TRBD2 (5 bases each). CDR1 and CDR2 from the germline V gene are SNHLY and FYNNEI. Trimming pared 4 bases from V and 2 bases from J, leaving 12 bases between. The CDR3 has 14 residues. Together with reference TRBV2 and TRBJ2-7, the CDR3 gives the full variable domain: EPEVTQTPSHQVTQMGQEVILRCVPISNHLYFYWYRQILGQKVEFLVSFYNNEISEKSEIFDDQFSVERPDGSNFTLKIRSTKLEDSAMYFCASSAGMRAYEQYFGPGTRLTVT.